Each of the 22 T cell receptor beta chains below was sequenced from the same sample in a study of T cells after yellow fever vaccination. TCRdb used MiXCR to reprocess the 5' RACE reads, holding one entry per CDR3 protein. Found here are some 52,000 distinct CDR3 sequences, 6.5% to 8.5% of them singletons; the top ten hold less than 25%. The sample consisted of CD8+ T cells not binding an NS4B(214-222) dextramer, sorted from PBMCs, taken roughly 46 days after the first yellow fever vaccination. These receptor sequences come from a man between 18 and 29 years old who received the YFV17D yellow fever vaccine.

There are many counts of this clonotype. The V call is TRBV4-2, the J call TRBJ1-2; D may be TRBD1 (6 bases). In germline, CDR1 is LGHNA, CDR2 YNFKEQ. This CDR3 is built from 16 residues. Trimming cost V 0 bases and J 2 bases, with 13 bases left between them. CDR3 coding DNA: TGTGCCAGCAGCCAAGACCAAGGGAGGGGGAACTATGGCTACACCTTC. Its protein product is CASSQDQGRGNYGYTF.

This clonotype was seen more than once but under ten times. This chain connects TRBV20-1 to TRBJ1-5, with D possibly being TRBD1 (5 bases). This CDR3 has 14 residues. Trimming removed 3 bases at V and 6 bases at J, with 15 bases between. Per the germline V gene, CDR1 is DFQATT and CDR2 is SNEGSKA (reference sequence). CDR3 loop: CSARRIRGRQPQHF. In DNA, the CDR3 is TGCAGTGCTAGGCGGATTAGGGGCCGTCAGCCCCAGCATTTT.

This clonotype has ten or more counts. CDR3 bases: TGTGCCAGCGGGCGGACTAGCGGGGTGGGGAATGAGCAGTTCTTC. It encodes CASGRTSGVGNEQFF. The rearrangement links TRBV28 to TRBJ2-1; 12 bases are shared with TRBD2. The CDR3 loop spans 15 amino acids. Germline trimming cut 8 bases from V and 7 bases from J; bases unmatched to any gene: 9. Germline V gene data show CDR1 as MDHEN and CDR2 as SYDVKM.

This rearrangement joins TRBV25-1 to TRBJ1-1; D is perhaps TRBD1 (5 bases). The germline CDR1 and CDR2 sequences are MGHDK and SYGVNS. Trimming removed 6 bases from V and 0 bases from J, with 17 bases in between. The CDR3 runs to 16 residues. CDR3 sequence reads: CASRDGRGSMNTEAFF. The DNA of the CDR3 is TGTGCCAGCAGGGACGGGAGGGGATCCATGAACACTGAAGCTTTCTTT.

This chain connects TRBV15 to TRBJ2-7; possible D gene TRBD2, 5 bases. The CDR3 is 15 amino acids. Per the germline V gene, CDR1 is LNHNV and CDR2 is YYDKDF (reference sequence). V lost 2 bases and J lost 2, with 13 bases in between. The CDR3 DNA reads TGTGCCACCAGCAGATCTAGGGAGAGGCCCTACGAGCAGTACTTC. As protein: CATSRSRERPYEQYF.

This clonotype was counted ten times or more. The rearrangement uses TRBV7-2 and TRBJ1-6; D gene unclear. The CDR3 has 15 residues. CDR1 and CDR2 (germline): SGHTA, FQGNSA. V was pared by 1 base and J by 10 bases, with 14 bases between. The CDR3: CASSLGPDGTSPLHF. CDR3 sequence (DNA): TGTGCCAGCAGCTTAGGTCCGGACGGTACGTCACCCCTCCACTTT.

This clonotype occurred a few times. This chain links TRBV7-9 with TRBJ2-7; 9 positions agree with TRBD1. V lost 5 bases, J lost 4 bases, and 15 bases stayed unmatched. Germline V gene sequence: CDR1 SEHNR, CDR2 FQNEAQ (reference sequence). The CDR3 runs 17 residues. The DNA of the CDR3 is TGTGCCAGCAGCCCGACAGGGGGAACAGGGAAGATTTACGAGCAGTACTTC. Protein product: CASSPTGGTGKIYEQYF.

Only a few counts were recorded for this clonotype. This sequence joins TRBV20-1 and TRBJ1-5; D is ambiguous. Trimming left V 2 bases short and J 0 bases short, with 14 bases between. The CDR3 length is 16 residues. Per germline, CDR1 DFQATT and CDR2 SNEGSKA (reference sequence). The CDR3 reads CSARLPPGNSNQPQHF. CDR3 bases: TGCAGTGCTAGACTCCCCCCGGGGAATAGCAATCAGCCCCAGCATTTT.

This clonotype was counted only a few times. This chain connects TRBV19 to TRBJ2-7; no reliable D call. Germline-derived CDR1 and CDR2 are LNHDA and SQIVND (reference sequence). Trimming took 1 base from V and 5 from J, leaving 6 bases between them. The CDR3 is 12 residues long. The CDR3, as DNA: TGTGCCAGTAGTATAGGGGGAAACGAGCAGTACTTC. As protein: CASSIGGNEQYF.

At least ten counts were recorded for this clonotype. The chain joins TRBV4-1 to TRBJ2-7, with 7 bases lining up with TRBD1. Trimming cost V 4 bases and J 3 bases; bases outside gene matches: 3. The CDR3 sequence is 13 residues long. Looked up from germline, CDR1 is MGHRA and CDR2 is YSYEKL. CDR3 sequence reads: CASSPRQGYEQYF. As DNA, the CDR3 is TGCGCCAGCAGCCCAAGACAGGGCTACGAGCAGTACTTC.

This clonotype turned up a few times. This CDR3 is CASSFEGWGNIQYF. In DNA, the CDR3 is TGCGCCAGCAGCTTCGAGGGTTGGGGAAACATTCAGTACTTC. The chain joins TRBV5-1 to TRBJ2-4, with D perhaps matching TRBD2 (5 bases). Germline CDR1 is SGHRS and CDR2 is YFSETQ. The CDR3 contains 14 residues. Between the trimmed V and J ends, which lost 2 bases and 6 bases, there was a span of 12 bases.

With respect to this clonotype: Its ends do not fully match the called genes, so a read error is possible. This chain links TRBV19 with TRBJ1-5; TRBD1 aligns across 8 bases. This CDR3 comprises 16 residues. From germline, CDR1 is LNHDA and CDR2 SQIVND (reference sequence). The CDR3 is CASSPRGQGGNQLQHF. CDR3 in DNA: TGTGCCAGTAGTCCCAGGGGGCAGGGCGGCAATCAGCTCCAGCATTTT. The full variable domain, with the rest looked up from reference TRBV19 and TRBJ1-5, is DGGITQSPKYLFRKEGQNVTLSCEQNLNHDAMYWYRQDPGQGLRLIYYSQIVNDFQKGDIAEGYSVSREKKESFPLTVTSAQKNPTAFYLCASSPRGQGGNQLQHFGDGTRLSIL.

This clonotype was seen repeatedly, ten times or more. J is TRBJ1-6 and V is TRBV12-3 or TRBV12-4; 10 nucleotides agree with TRBD1. This CDR3 is built from 15 residues. Germline trimming cut 5 bases from V and 9 bases from J; bases unmatched to any gene: 7. The CDR3 is CASSTWTGGSSPLHF. The CDR3 coding sequence is TGTGCCAGCAGTACCTGGACAGGGGGTAGTTCACCCCTCCACTTT.

This clonotype was seen a handful of times. J is TRBJ2-5 and V is TRBV7-2; 7 bases align to TRBD2. J was trimmed by 5 bases and V by 5 bases; bases with no gene match: 11. CDR1 is SGHTA and CDR2 is FQGNSA in the germline V gene. This CDR3 has 15 residues. CDR3 nucleotide sequence: TGTGCCAGCAGCGATTCGGCGGGGGAGGGGGAGACCCAGTACTTC. Its protein is CASSDSAGEGETQYF.

This clonotype was observed many times. The J gene is TRBJ2-3, the V gene TRBV20-1; no clear D. Trimming removed 0 bases at V and 3 bases at J, with 10 bases between. In germline, CDR1 is DFQATT, CDR2 SNEGSKA (reference sequence). There are 14 residues in the CDR3. CDR3 coding DNA: TGCAGTGCTAGAGATCCAAACAGAACAGATACGCAGTATTTT. The encoded protein is CSARDPNRTDTQYF.

This clonotype was detected only a few times. The chain has TRBV6-2 or TRBV6-3 and TRBJ1-1; no definite D call. Trimming shortened V by 2 bases and J by 6 bases, and 7 bases separated the two germline ends. The CDR3 runs to 12 residues. Germline V lookup: CDR1 MNHEY, CDR2 SVGEGT. CDR3 residues: CASSYLGPEAFF. The CDR3, as DNA: TGTGCCAGCAGTTACCTGGGTCCTGAAGCTTTCTTT.

The chain couples TRBV20-1 to TRBJ2-7; TRBD1 agrees at 7 bases. V lost 6 bases, J lost 5 bases, and 4 bases stayed unmatched. CDR3 length: 11 amino acids. In germline, CDR1 is DFQATT, CDR2 SNEGSKA (reference sequence). CDR3 residues: CSADDRDEQYF. For the CDR3, the DNA is TGCAGTGCCGACGACAGGGACGAGCAGTACTTC.

A few counts support this clonotype. The J gene is TRBJ1-2, the V gene TRBV7-2, with TRBD1 matching 7 bases. V dropped 2 bases and J dropped 6; count of bases not matched to a gene: 9. The CDR3 has 15 amino acids. From germline, CDR1 is SGHTA and CDR2 FQGNSA. The CDR3 coding sequence is TGTGCCAGCAGCTTATCGGCAGGGGGAGGCGATGGCTACACCTTC. This sequence encodes CASSLSAGGGDGYTF.

The chain couples TRBV6-5 to TRBJ2-3, with TRBD2 matching 12 bases. The ends lost 4 bases at V and 5 bases at J; junction bases unmatched: 4. Germline CDR1 and CDR2: MNHEY and SVGAGI. The CDR3 spans 15 residues. The CDR3 DNA is TGTGCCAGCAGTTGGGGACTAGCGGGTGGAGATACGCAGTATTTT. This gives the protein CASSWGLAGGDTQYF.

This clonotype has just a few counts. The V call is TRBV24-1, the J call TRBJ1-5; unclear D gene. With 12 bases removed from V and 0 bases from J, the gap between germline ends came to 11 bases. CDR1 is KGHDR, CDR2 SFDVKD, per germline. The CDR3 spans 13 residues. CDR3 sequence: CASPINSNQPQHF. CDR3 DNA: TGTGCCTCACCTATCAATAGCAATCAGCCCCAGCATTTT.

Only one count was recorded for this clonotype. The CDR3 loop is CASSFGGNEKLFF. The CDR3 DNA reads TGTGCCAGCAGCTTTGGTGGAAATGAAAAACTGTTTTTT. The rearrangement uses TRBV7-9 and TRBJ1-4, with D uncertain. Germline lookup yields CDR1 SEHNR and CDR2 FQNEAQ (reference sequence). The CDR3 is 13 residues long. Trimming left V 3 bases short and J 5 bases short, with 7 bases between.

In this sample, this clonotype turned up a few times. The V call is TRBV5-1, the J call TRBJ2-6; no reliable D call. The ends were cut back, 0 bases at V and 0 bases at J, with 10 bases in the middle. The V gene's germline CDR1 is SGHRS and CDR2 YFSETQ. The CDR3 has 17 residues. CDR3 sequence (DNA): TGCGCCAGCAGCTTGGCCGACGGCATCTCTGGGGCCAACGTCCTGACTTTC. Translated: CASSLADGISGANVLTF.